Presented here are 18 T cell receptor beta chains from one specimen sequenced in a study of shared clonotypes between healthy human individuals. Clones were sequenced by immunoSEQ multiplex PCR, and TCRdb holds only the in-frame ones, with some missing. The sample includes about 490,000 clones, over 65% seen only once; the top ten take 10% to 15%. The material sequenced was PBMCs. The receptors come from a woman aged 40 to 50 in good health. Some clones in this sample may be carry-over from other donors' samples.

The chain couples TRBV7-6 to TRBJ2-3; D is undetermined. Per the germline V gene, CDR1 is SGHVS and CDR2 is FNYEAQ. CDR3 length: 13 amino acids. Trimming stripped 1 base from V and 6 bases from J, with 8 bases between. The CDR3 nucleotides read TGTGCCAGCAGCTTAGGGGCCGGGGATACGCAGTATTTT. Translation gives CASSLGAGDTQYF.

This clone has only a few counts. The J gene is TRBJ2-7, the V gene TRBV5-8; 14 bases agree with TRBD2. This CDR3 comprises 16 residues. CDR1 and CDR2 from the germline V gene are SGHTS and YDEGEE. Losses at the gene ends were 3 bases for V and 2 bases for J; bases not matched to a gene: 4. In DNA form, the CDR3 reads TGTGCCAGCAGCTGGGGGACTAGCGGGAGCCCCTACGAGCAGTACTTC. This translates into CASSWGTSGSPYEQYF.

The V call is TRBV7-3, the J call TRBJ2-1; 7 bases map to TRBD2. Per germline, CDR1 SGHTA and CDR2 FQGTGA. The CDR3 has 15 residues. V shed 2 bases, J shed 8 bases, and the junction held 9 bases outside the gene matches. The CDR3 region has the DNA TGTGCCAGCAGCTTATCGGTAGCGGGTACGGATGAGCAGTTCTTC. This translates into CASSLSVAGTDEQFF.

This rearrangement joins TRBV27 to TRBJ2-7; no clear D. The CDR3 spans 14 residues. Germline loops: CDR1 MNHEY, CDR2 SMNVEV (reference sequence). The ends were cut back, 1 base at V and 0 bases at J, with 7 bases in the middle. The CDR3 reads CASSLWRTSYEQYF. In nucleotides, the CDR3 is TGTGCCAGCAGTTTATGGAGAACCTCCTACGAGCAGTACTTC.

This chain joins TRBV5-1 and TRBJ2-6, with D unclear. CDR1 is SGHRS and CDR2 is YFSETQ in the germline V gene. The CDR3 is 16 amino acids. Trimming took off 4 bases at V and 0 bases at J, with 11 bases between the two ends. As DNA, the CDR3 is TGCGCCAGCAGCGACCCAAGGGACTCTGGGGCCAACGTCCTGACTTTC. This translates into CASSDPRDSGANVLTF.

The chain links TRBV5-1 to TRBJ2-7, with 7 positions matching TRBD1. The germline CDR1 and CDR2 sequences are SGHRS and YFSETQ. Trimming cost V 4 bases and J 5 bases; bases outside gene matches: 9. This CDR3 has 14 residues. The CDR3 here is CASSILDRSNEQYF. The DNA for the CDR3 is TGCGCCAGCAGCATCTTGGACAGGTCCAACGAGCAGTACTTC.

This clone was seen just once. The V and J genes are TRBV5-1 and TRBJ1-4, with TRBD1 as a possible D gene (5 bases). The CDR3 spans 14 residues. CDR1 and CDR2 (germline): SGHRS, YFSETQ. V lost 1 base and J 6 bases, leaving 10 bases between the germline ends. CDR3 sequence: CASSLRGGDEKLFF. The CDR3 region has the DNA TGCGCCAGCAGCTTGAGGGGAGGGGATGAAAAACTGTTTTTT. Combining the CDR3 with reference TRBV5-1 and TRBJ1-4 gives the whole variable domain KAGVTQTPRYLIKTRGQQVTLSCSPISGHRSVSWYQQTPGQGLQFLFEYFSETQRNKGNFPGRFSGRQFSNSRSEMNVSTLELGDSALYLCASSLRGGDEKLFFGSGTQLSVL.

CDR3 DNA: TGTGCCAGCAGCTTACCGGGTCACTTGGAGACCCAGTACTTC. It specifies CASSLPGHLETQYF. The chain carries TRBV6-1 and TRBJ2-5; D uncertain. The germline CDR1 and CDR2 sequences are MNHNS and SASEGT. The CDR3 length is 14 residues. Trimming took 6 bases from V and 5 from J, leaving 16 bases between them.

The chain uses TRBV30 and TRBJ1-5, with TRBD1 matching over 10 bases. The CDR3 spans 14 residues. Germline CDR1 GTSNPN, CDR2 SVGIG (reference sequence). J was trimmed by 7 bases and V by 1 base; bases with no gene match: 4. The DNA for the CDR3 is TGTGCCTGGAGTGAGACAGGGGGCTGGCAGCCCCAGCATTTT. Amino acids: CAWSETGGWQPQHF.

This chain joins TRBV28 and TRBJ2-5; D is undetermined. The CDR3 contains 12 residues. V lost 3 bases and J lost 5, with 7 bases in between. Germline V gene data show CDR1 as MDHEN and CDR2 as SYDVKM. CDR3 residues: CASSFPAETQYF. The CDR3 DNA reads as TGTGCCAGCAGTTTCCCGGCGGAGACCCAGTACTTC.

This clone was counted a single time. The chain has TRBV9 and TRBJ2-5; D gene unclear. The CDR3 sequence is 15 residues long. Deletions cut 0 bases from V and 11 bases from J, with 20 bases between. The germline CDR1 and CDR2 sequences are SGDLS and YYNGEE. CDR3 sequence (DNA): TGTGCCAGCAGCGTAGAGGGATGGGCGGATTCGCAGCAGTACTTC. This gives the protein CASSVEGWADSQQYF.

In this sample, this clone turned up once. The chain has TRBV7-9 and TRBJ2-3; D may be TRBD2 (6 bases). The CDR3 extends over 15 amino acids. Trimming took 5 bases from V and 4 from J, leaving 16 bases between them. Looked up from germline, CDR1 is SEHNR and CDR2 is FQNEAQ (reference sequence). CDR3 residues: CASSLTGSMADTQYF. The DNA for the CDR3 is TGTGCCAGCAGCCTCACCGGGAGCATGGCAGATACGCAGTATTTT.

The CDR3 protein is CASSISLAGQRYNEQFF. The CDR3 coding sequence is TGTGCCAGTAGTATTTCGCTAGCGGGACAGAGGTACAATGAGCAGTTCTTC. The rearrangement links TRBV19 to TRBJ2-1; TRBD2 aligns across 9 bases. The CDR3 covers 17 residues. Trimming cost V 3 bases and J 4 bases; bases outside gene matches: 10. Germline CDR1 and CDR2: LNHDA and SQIVND (reference sequence). The variable domain in full, completed from reference TRBV19 and TRBJ2-1, reads DGGITQSPKYLFRKEGQNVTLSCEQNLNHDAMYWYRQDPGQGLRLIYYSQIVNDFQKGDIAEGYSVSREKKESFPLTVTSAQKNPTAFYLCASSISLAGQRYNEQFFGPGTRLTVL.

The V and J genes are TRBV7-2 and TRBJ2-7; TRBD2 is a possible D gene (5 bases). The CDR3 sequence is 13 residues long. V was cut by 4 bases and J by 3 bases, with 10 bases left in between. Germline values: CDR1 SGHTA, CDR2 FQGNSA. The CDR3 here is CASSSRALYEQYF. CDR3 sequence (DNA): TGTGCCAGCAGCTCGAGGGCCCTCTACGAGCAGTACTTC.

CDR3 in amino acids: CASSLGDDYEQYF. CDR3 coding DNA: TGTGCCAGCTCACTGGGAGACGATTACGAGCAGTACTTC. The chain combines TRBV18 with TRBJ2-7, with a weak D call TRBD2 (5 bases). The CDR3 consists of 13 residues. CDR1 and CDR2 from the germline V gene are KGHSH and LQKENI. V was shortened by 4 bases and J by 4 bases, with 11 bases between the two germline ends.

The CDR3 spells CASTGLTYEQYF. The CDR3 nucleotides are TGTGCCAGCACGGGACTTACCTACGAGCAGTACTTC. The V gene is TRBV2, the J gene TRBJ2-7; maybe TRBD2 (6 bases). Germline V gene data show CDR1 as SNHLY and CDR2 as FYNNEI. V lost 7 bases, J lost 2 bases, and 9 bases lay in between. This CDR3 region has 12 residues.

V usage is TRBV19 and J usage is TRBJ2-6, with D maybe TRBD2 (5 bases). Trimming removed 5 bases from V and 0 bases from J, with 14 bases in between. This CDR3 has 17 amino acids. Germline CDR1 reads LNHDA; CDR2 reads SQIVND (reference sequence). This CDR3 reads CASSSPGRDSGANVLTF. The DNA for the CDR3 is TGTGCCAGTAGTTCCCCCGGACGGGACTCTGGGGCCAACGTCCTGACTTTC. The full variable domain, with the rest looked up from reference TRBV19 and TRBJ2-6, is DGGITQSPKYLFRKEGQNVTLSCEQNLNHDAMYWYRQDPGQGLRLIYYSQIVNDFQKGDIAEGYSVSREKKESFPLTVTSAQKNPTAFYLCASSSPGRDSGANVLTFGAGSRLTVL.

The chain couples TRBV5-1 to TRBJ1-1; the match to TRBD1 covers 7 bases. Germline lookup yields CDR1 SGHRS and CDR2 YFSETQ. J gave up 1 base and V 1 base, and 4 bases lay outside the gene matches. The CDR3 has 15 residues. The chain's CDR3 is CASSLTGVRNTEAFF. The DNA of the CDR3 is TGCGCCAGCAGCTTGACAGGGGTCAGGAACACTGAAGCTTTCTTT.